The 15 T cell receptor beta chains listed next were all sequenced from one sample in a study of control samples from healthy donors and cancer patients (dated by TCRdb to between 2020 and 2021). The library was produced with the immunoSEQ multiplex PCR assay. Here the immuneACCESS table is served through TCRdb, limited to in-frame sequences with V and J called. Missing clones are a known gap in these copies; in checked studies unresolved V genes cover under half, and the rest lacks a known reason. Across this sample there are fewer than 300,000 clones, with approximately 80% seen only once. The top ten clones comprise less than 15% of the sample. The sample comprised PBMCs. These receptors were obtained from an older woman with lung cancer.

This clone was seen only a few times. CDR3 DNA sequence: TGTGCCAGCAGCCAGGGGGCAACTGGAAACACCATATATTTT. Its protein is CASSQGATGNTIYF. V usage is TRBV3-1 (or the pseudogene TRBV3-2) and J usage is TRBJ1-3; D might be TRBD1 (6 bases). The germline V gene has CDR1 LGHDT and CDR2 YNNKEL (reference sequence). Trimming stripped 3 bases from V and 2 bases from J, with 8 bases between. The CDR3 runs 14 residues.

The genes are TRBV19 and TRBJ1-5; 9 bases map to TRBD1. Germline lookup yields CDR1 LNHDA and CDR2 SQIVND (reference sequence). There are 14 residues in the CDR3. Trimming took 9 bases from V and 1 from J; bases not matched to a gene: 4. The CDR3 is CARHRGRSNQPQHF. The CDR3 bases are TGTGCCAGACACAGGGGGCGGAGCAATCAGCCCCAGCATTTT.

The chain uses TRBV5-1 and TRBJ1-6; tentatively, D is TRBD1 (5 bases). This CDR3 has 15 residues. Germline V gives CDR1 SGHRS, CDR2 YFSETQ. Trimming pared 6 bases from V and 6 bases from J, leaving 16 bases between. CDR3 in amino acids: CASNSLAGSNSPLHF. CDR3 DNA: TGCGCCAGCAATAGTTTGGCAGGGAGTAATTCACCCCTCCACTTT.

This clone was detected only once. J is TRBJ2-4 and V is TRBV4-2; D is undetermined. V shed 0 bases and J shed 5 bases, with 8 bases lying between them. Germline assignment: CDR1 LGHNA and CDR2 YNFKEQ. The CDR3 loop spans 14 amino acids. This chain's CDR3 is CASSQERMENIQYF. The CDR3 nucleotides read TGTGCCAGCAGCCAAGAGAGGATGGAAAACATTCAGTACTTC.

This chain links TRBV4-2 with TRBJ1-6, with a weak D call TRBD1 (6 bases). V was pared by 0 bases and J by 8 bases, with 11 bases between. Per germline, CDR1 LGHNA and CDR2 YNFKEQ. The CDR3 totals 15 residues. The CDR3 protein is CASSQDEGVDSPLHF. The DNA of the CDR3 is TGTGCCAGCAGCCAAGATGAGGGGGTTGATTCACCCCTCCACTTT.

The chain recombines TRBV6-1 with TRBJ1-2; D call uncertain. Between the trimmed V and J ends, which lost 1 base and 1 base, there was a span of 13 bases. This CDR3 is built from 16 residues. Germline V gene sequence: CDR1 MNHNS, CDR2 SASEGT. CDR3 in amino acids: CASSEEGRSFNYGYTF. The CDR3, as DNA: TGTGCCAGCAGTGAAGAAGGGAGGTCCTTTAACTATGGCTACACCTTC.

CDR3 amino acids: CASSYNLAEDTQYF. CDR3 bases: TGTGCCAGCAGTTACAATCTAGCCGAGGATACGCAGTATTTT. This rearrangement joins TRBV6-2 or TRBV6-3 to TRBJ2-3; a weak D match, TRBD2 (5 bases). Trimming removed 2 bases from V and 6 bases from J, with 12 bases in between. CDR3 size: 14 residues. Germline V gene lookup returns CDR1 MNHEY and CDR2 SVGEGT.

This clone is a singleton in its sample. The chain joins TRBV2 to TRBJ2-3; D might be TRBD2 (7 bases). V lost 2 bases and J lost 4, with 13 bases in between. The CDR3 sequence is 15 residues long. Germline assignment: CDR1 SNHLY and CDR2 FYNNEI. The CDR3, as DNA: TGTGCCAGCAGTGAACTTGGGGGGGCGGCAGATACGCAGTATTTT. It is translated as CASSELGGAADTQYF.

The V and J genes are TRBV24-1 and TRBJ2-1, with D perhaps given as TRBD1 or TRBD2 (5 bases each). The CDR3 has 16 residues. Trimming stripped 4 bases from V and 6 bases from J, with 18 bases between. Looked up from germline, CDR1 is KGHDR and CDR2 is SFDVKD. CDR3 region: CATSEPGTFLGNEQFF. The CDR3 region has the DNA TGTGCCACCAGTGAGCCCGGGACCTTTCTGGGCAATGAGCAGTTCTTC.

The chain links TRBV5-1 to TRBJ1-1; D might be TRBD1 (6 bases). CDR3 length: 15 amino acids. V lost 0 bases and J 0 bases, leaving 9 bases between the germline ends. Germline CDR1 is SGHRS and CDR2 is YFSETQ. As DNA, the CDR3 is TGCGCCAGCAGCTTGGAGAGACAGGTGAACACTGAAGCTTTCTTT. Translating gives CASSLERQVNTEAFF.

In the case of this clone: A much larger clone differs by one base, so this may be a read error. This chain connects TRBV6-5 to TRBJ1-5; TRBD1 agrees at 7 bases. V was clipped by 6 bases and J by 4 bases; unmatched bases: 3. Germline assignment: CDR1 MNHEY and CDR2 SVGAGI. The CDR3 runs 13 residues. This chain's CDR3 is CASRVTGNQPQHF. The CDR3 region has the DNA TGTGCCAGCAGGGTGACAGGGAATCAGCCCCAGCATTTT.

The CDR3 nucleotides are TGTGCCAGCAGCTTCGCGGGGGTGAGGAACGAGCAGTACTTC. Its protein product is CASSFAGVRNEQYF. V is TRBV6-5 and J is TRBJ2-7, with 7 positions matching TRBD2. V shed 6 bases, J shed 5 bases, and the junction held 10 bases outside the gene matches. Germline loops: CDR1 MNHEY, CDR2 SVGAGI. The CDR3 runs to 14 residues.

This clone has a count of ten or more. The CDR3 protein is CASSQEGRGQEQFF. The CDR3, as DNA: TGTGCCAGCAGCCAAGAGGGCCGGGGTCAGGAGCAGTTCTTC. The J gene is TRBJ2-1, the V gene TRBV3-1 (or the pseudogene TRBV3-2); perhaps TRBD2 as D (5 bases). This CDR3 region has 14 residues. Germline CDR1 reads LGHDT; CDR2 reads YNNKEL (reference sequence). Between the trimmed V and J ends, which lost 0 bases and 10 bases, there was a span of 13 bases.

The chain joins TRBV6-6 to TRBJ1-2, with D possibly matching TRBD1 (5 bases). Germline V gene data show CDR1 as MNHNY and CDR2 as SVGAGI (reference sequence). V dropped 6 bases and J dropped 0 bases, with 8 bases sitting between them. This CDR3 has 13 residues. CDR3 DNA sequence: TGTGCCAGCAGCCCAGGGCCTAACTATGGCTACACCTTC. This gives the protein CASSPGPNYGYTF.

The chain uses TRBV6-5 and TRBJ2-1, with D unresolved. The CDR3 covers 15 residues. Germline CDR1 reads MNHEY; CDR2 reads SVGAGI. Trimming removed 6 bases from V and 8 bases from J, with 20 bases in between. The CDR3 DNA reads as TGTGCCAGCAGCCCCGGGTTGTCTAGGCTGGATGAGCAGTTCTTC. Amino acid sequence: CASSPGLSRLDEQFF.